The clone carrying this T cell receptor beta chain has just a few counts. Its cognate antigen is unknown. This sample was taken from a study of post-analysis software for immune sequencing data. Study observations and caveats: Patients had higher frequencies than controls of a handful of TRBV segments, including TRBV5-6, TRBV5-1 and TRBV20-1.

The authors incorporated unique molecular identifiers into the TCR beta cDNA libraries. MiXCR, run by TCRdb on the PCR reads, gives a single entry per CDR3 protein. The sample carries roughly 600,000 distinct CDR3 sequences, around 47% recorded once. The V and J ends lost 2 bases and 2 bases respectively, with 9 bases between them. The CDR3 spans 13 residues. Per the germline V gene, CDR1 is SQVTM and CDR2 is ANQGSEA. The source is a girl aged 5 to 17 with multiple sclerosis. The sequenced sample consisted of blood. The chain recombines TRBV29-1 with TRBJ1-2, with D unresolved. Written as DNA, the CDR3 is TGCAGCGTTGAACATACCTCCAACTATGGCTACACCTTC. This translates into CSVEHTSNYGYTF.